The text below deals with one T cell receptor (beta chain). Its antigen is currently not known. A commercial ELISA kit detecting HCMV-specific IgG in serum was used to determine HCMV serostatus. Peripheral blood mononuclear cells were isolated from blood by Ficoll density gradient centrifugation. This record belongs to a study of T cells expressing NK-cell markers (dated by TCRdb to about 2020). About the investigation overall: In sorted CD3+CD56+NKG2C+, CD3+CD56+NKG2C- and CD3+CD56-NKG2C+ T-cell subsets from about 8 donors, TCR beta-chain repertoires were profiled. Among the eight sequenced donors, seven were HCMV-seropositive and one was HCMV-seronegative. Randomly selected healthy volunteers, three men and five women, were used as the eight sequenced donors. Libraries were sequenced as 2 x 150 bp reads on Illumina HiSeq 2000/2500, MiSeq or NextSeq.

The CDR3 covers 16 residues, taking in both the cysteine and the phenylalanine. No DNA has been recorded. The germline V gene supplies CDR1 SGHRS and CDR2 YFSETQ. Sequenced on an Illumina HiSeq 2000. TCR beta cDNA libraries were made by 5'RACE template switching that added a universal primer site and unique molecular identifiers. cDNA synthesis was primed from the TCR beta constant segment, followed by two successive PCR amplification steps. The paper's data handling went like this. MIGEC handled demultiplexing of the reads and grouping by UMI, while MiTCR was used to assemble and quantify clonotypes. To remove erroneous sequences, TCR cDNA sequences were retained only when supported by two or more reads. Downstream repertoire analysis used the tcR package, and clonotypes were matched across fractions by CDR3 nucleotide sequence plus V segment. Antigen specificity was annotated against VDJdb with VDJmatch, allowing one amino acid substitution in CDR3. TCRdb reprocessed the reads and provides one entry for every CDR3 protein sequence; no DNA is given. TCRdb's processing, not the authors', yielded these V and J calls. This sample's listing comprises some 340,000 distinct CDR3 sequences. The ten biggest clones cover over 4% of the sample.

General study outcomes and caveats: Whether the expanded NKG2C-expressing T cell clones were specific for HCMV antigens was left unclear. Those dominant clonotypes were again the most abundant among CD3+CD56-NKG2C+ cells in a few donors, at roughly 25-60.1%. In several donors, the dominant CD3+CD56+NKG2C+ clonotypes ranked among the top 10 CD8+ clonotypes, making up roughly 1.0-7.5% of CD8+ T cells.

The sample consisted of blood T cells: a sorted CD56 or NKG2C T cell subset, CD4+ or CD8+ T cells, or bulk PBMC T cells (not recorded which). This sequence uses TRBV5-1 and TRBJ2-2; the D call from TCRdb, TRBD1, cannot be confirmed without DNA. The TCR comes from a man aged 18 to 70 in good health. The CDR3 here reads CASSFRTGAGTGELFF.